This TCR beta chain was observed in a study of T-cell reconstitution after alpha-beta-depleted transplantation in children. General study points: Expanded graft clones numbering several hundred reportedly gave rise to alpha-beta T cells about two months after transplant. Some patients owed their high day-60 TCRbeta diversity to surviving recipient T cells and thymic progenitors.

During its preparation, the TCRbeta library received unique molecular identifiers. One entry per CDR3 protein, called by TCRdb with MiXCR from the PCR reads. The sample has some 600,000 distinct CDR3 sequences, roughly 13% seen once. The CDR3 is made up of 14 amino acids. Between the trimmed V and J ends, which lost 6 bases and 0 bases, there was a span of 9 bases. This clonotype was recorded only once. As yet, its antigen is unknown. The sequencing used PBMCs, mostly from graft donor cells, collected 360 days after TCRalphabeta/CD19-depleted stem cell transplant. This clonotype was sampled from a male patient younger than 18 who had a stem cell transplant for acute myeloid leukemia, so the T cells may come from the graft donor. The chain couples TRBV12-3 or TRBV12-4 to TRBJ2-1; TRBD1 is a possible D gene (5 bases). The CDR3 DNA follows: TGTGCCAGCAGAATAGGGGACTCCTACAATGAGCAGTTCTTC. Its protein is CASRIGDSYNEQFF.